What follows are 26 T cell receptor beta chains derived from one specimen sequenced in a study of response to subunit inactivated influenza vaccine. TCRdb re-derived calls from the RT-PCR reads in MiXCR, one entry per CDR3 protein. The sample contains over 750,000 distinct CDR3 sequences, around 21% of which appear only once. The sample was PBMCs from blood, taken more than 4 days after vaccination. The receptors shown here come from a man between 50 and 59 years old who received an inactivated influenza vaccine.

This clonotype came up a few times. The J gene is TRBJ2-3, the V gene TRBV18, with D uncertain. Germline CDR1 is KGHSH and CDR2 is LQKENI. This CDR3 spans 14 amino acids. V dropped 3 bases and J dropped 0 bases, with 7 bases sitting between them. CDR3 in amino acids: CASSPLPSTDTQYF. CDR3 bases: TGTGCCAGCTCACCTCTTCCTAGCACAGATACGCAGTATTTT.

V usage is TRBV7-3 and J usage is TRBJ2-2, with 10 bases aligning to TRBD1. The CDR3 spans 16 residues. The ends lost 2 bases at V and 6 bases at J; junction bases unmatched: 6. CDR1 is SGHTA and CDR2 is FQGTGA in the germline V gene. The CDR3 spells CASSLPGTGVPGELFF. CDR3 DNA sequence: TGTGCCAGCAGCTTACCCGGGACAGGGGTCCCCGGGGAGCTGTTTTTT.

The chain has TRBV12-3 or TRBV12-4 and TRBJ2-1, with D unresolved. V lost 5 bases to trimming and J lost 3 bases, with 14 bases between them. The CDR3 loop spans 15 amino acids. CDR3 residues: CASSPGLNRYNEQFF. The CDR3 DNA follows: TGTGCCAGCAGTCCCGGTCTTAACCGCTACAATGAGCAGTTCTTC.

The sample holds one count of this clonotype. The chain couples TRBV10-1 to TRBJ2-3; no definite D call. This CDR3 region has 13 residues. CDR1 is WNHNN, CDR2 SYGVQD, per germline (reference sequence). V was clipped by 5 bases and J by 4 bases, with 10 bases between them. CDR3: CASSSRSPDTQYF. The CDR3 nucleotides read TGCGCCAGCAGTAGCAGGAGCCCAGATACGCAGTATTTT.

The V gene is TRBV12-3 or TRBV12-4, the J gene TRBJ2-4, with unresolved D. Trimming took 4 bases from V and 7 from J, leaving 8 bases between them. This CDR3 comprises 12 residues. CDR3 sequence (DNA): TGTGCCAGCAGTTCCCCGCCCAACATTCAGTACTTC. Translating gives CASSSPPNIQYF.

The sample holds a few counts of this clonotype. The chain couples TRBV18 to TRBJ1-5; D possibly corresponds to TRBD1 (6 bases). Per germline, CDR1 KGHSH and CDR2 LQKENI. The germline V and J ends were trimmed by 4 bases and 3 bases, with 13 bases remaining between them. The CDR3 totals 15 residues. In DNA form, the CDR3 reads TGTGCCAGCTCACTTCTAACAGGGAACAATCAGCCCCAGCATTTT. It is translated as CASSLLTGNNQPQHF.

This clonotype was seen repeatedly, ten times or more. The chain combines TRBV12-3 or TRBV12-4 with TRBJ2-1; D ambiguous. The CDR3 covers 12 residues. V was trimmed by 1 base and J by 6 bases, leaving 4 bases between them. In nucleotides, the CDR3 is TGTGCCAGCAGTTTAGGCATCAATGAGCAGTTCTTC. Translation: CASSLGINEQFF.

J is TRBJ2-1 and V is TRBV20-1; D not certain. Trimming pared 0 bases from V and 4 bases from J, leaving 10 bases between. The CDR3 runs to 14 residues. Germline V lookup: CDR1 DFQATT, CDR2 SNEGSKA (reference sequence). The DNA of the CDR3 is TGCAGTGCTAGAGATTGGCGGCAGTACAATGAGCAGTTCTTC. It specifies CSARDWRQYNEQFF.

This clonotype was observed a few times. The rearrangement links TRBV20-1 to TRBJ2-4; 7 bases are shared with TRBD1. Germline CDR1 reads DFQATT; CDR2 reads SNEGSKA (reference sequence). J was trimmed by 6 bases and V by 0 bases; bases with no gene match: 8. This CDR3 contains 15 residues. The CDR3 DNA reads TGCAGTGCTAGAGATCTAAGGGACAGCTTAAACATTCAGTACTTC. Translation: CSARDLRDSLNIQYF.

This clonotype turned up a few times. The V gene is TRBV11-2, the J gene TRBJ2-3; no firm D call. The CDR3 extends over 13 amino acids. Germline CDR1 SGHAT, CDR2 FQNNGV. Trimming stripped 4 bases from V and 7 bases from J, with 12 bases between. The CDR3 loop is CASSSPLSNTQYF. The CDR3 bases are TGTGCCAGCAGCTCCCCCCTGTCAAATACGCAGTATTTT.

CDR3 DNA: TGCAGCGCTAGACAGGGCCTGAACACCGGGGAGCTGTTTTTT. Translating it yields CSARQGLNTGELFF. The chain links TRBV29-1 to TRBJ2-2; TRBD1 matches at 7 bases. Germline CDR1 and CDR2: SQVTM and ANQGSEA. The CDR3 is made up of 14 amino acids. Losses at the gene ends were 7 bases for V and 1 base for J; bases not matched to a gene: 6.

The rearrangement uses TRBV29-1 and TRBJ2-2, with D unclear. The CDR3 is 11 residues long. With 8 bases removed from V and 7 bases from J, the gap between germline ends came to 11 bases. Germline CDR1 is SQVTM and CDR2 is ANQGSEA. The CDR3 DNA is TGCAGCTATCGGGTAGGCGGGGAGCTGTTTTTT. Its translation is CSYRVGGELFF.

The sample holds many counts of this clonotype. The chain joins TRBV20-1 to TRBJ1-6; D might be TRBD1 (6 bases). V dropped 0 bases and J dropped 4 bases, with 34 bases sitting between them. The CDR3 has 23 amino acids. Germline CDR1 DFQATT, CDR2 SNEGSKA (reference sequence). CDR3 sequence (DNA): TGCAGTGCTAGAGATTTGCGGCCGGGGGCCCAAACAGGGACATCTCGATATAATTCACCCCTCCACTTT. Protein: CSARDLRPGAQTGTSRYNSPLHF.

In this sample, this clonotype turned up a few times. CDR3 bases: TGCGCCAGCAGCTGGGACAGGGCCACTGAAGCTTTCTTT. It specifies CASSWDRATEAFF. The genes are TRBV5-1 and TRBJ1-1; 9 nucleotides align to TRBD1. The CDR3 has 13 amino acids. The junction had 1 base not matched to a gene; V was cut back by 3 bases and J by 4 bases. Looked up from germline, CDR1 is SGHRS and CDR2 is YFSETQ.

The J gene is TRBJ2-2, the V gene TRBV10-1; TRBD1 matches 8 bases. The junction had 4 bases not matched to a gene; V was cut back by 0 bases and J by 13 bases. The CDR3 spans 13 residues. The germline CDR1 and CDR2 sequences are WNHNN and SYGVQD (reference sequence). The CDR3 nucleotides are TGCGCCAGCAGTGAGTCCGACAGGGGTAGGCTGTTTTTT. It specifies CASSESDRGRLFF.

There are a few counts of this clonotype. The chain joins TRBV5-1 to TRBJ2-2; 7 bases map to TRBD2. Germline V gene lookup returns CDR1 SGHRS and CDR2 YFSETQ. Unmatched junction bases numbered 8, after V lost 0 bases and J lost 6 bases. The CDR3 has 16 residues. CDR3 in amino acids: CASSLAPRESAGELFF. The CDR3 bases are TGCGCCAGCAGCTTGGCTCCGCGGGAGTCGGCCGGGGAGCTGTTTTTT. The full variable domain, in which reference TRBV5-1 and TRBJ2-2 provide the parts outside the CDR3, is KAGVTQTPRYLIKTRGQQVTLSCSPISGHRSVSWYQQTPGQGLQFLFEYFSETQRNKGNFPGRFSGRQFSNSRSEMNVSTLELGDSALYLCASSLAPRESAGELFFGEGSRLTVL.

The chain has TRBV5-1 and TRBJ2-2; no firm D call. Trimming left V 3 bases short and J 1 base short, with 7 bases between. CDR1 is SGHRS and CDR2 is YFSETQ in the germline V gene. The length of the CDR3 is 14 residues. The CDR3, as DNA: TGCGCCAGCAGCTCGTTTGGGAACACCGGGGAGCTGTTTTTT. Its protein product is CASSSFGNTGELFF.

At least ten counts were recorded for this clonotype. This chain connects TRBV12-3 or TRBV12-4 to TRBJ2-1; the match to TRBD1 covers 10 bases. V was clipped by 6 bases and J by 4 bases; unmatched bases: 9. This CDR3 comprises 16 residues. DNA of the CDR3: TGTGCCAGCAGCCCAACCGGGGGACAGGGGTACAATGAGCAGTTCTTC. It codes for CASSPTGGQGYNEQFF.

This clonotype was seen a few times. The chain combines TRBV27 with TRBJ1-1, with 7 bases identical to TRBD1. After removal of 5 bases from V and 4 bases from J, the junction contained 4 bases not matched to a gene. Germline CDR1 reads MNHEY; CDR2 reads SMNVEV (reference sequence). The CDR3 consists of 13 residues. This CDR3 is CASSKTGSTEAFF. CDR3 bases: TGTGCCAGCAGTAAGACAGGGAGCACTGAAGCTTTCTTT.

This clonotype was counted a few times. V is TRBV20-1 and J is TRBJ2-5; TRBD2 agrees at 9 bases. Germline CDR1 reads DFQATT; CDR2 reads SNEGSKA (reference sequence). This CDR3 comprises 13 residues. The J segment lost 3 bases and the V segment lost 5 bases, leaving 4 bases of the junction unmatched. This chain's CDR3 is CSAPTSGKETQYF. CDR3 nucleotide sequence: TGCAGTGCTCCGACTAGCGGCAAAGAGACCCAGTACTTC.

This clonotype was counted only a few times. The rearrangement uses TRBV10-3 and TRBJ2-3; the D gene is possibly TRBD1 (6 bases). The CDR3 length is 15 residues. Germline CDR1 is ENHRY and CDR2 is SYGVKD. The germline V and J ends were trimmed by 3 bases and 4 bases, with 14 bases remaining between them. The CDR3 reads CAISEVAGGADTQYF. Here the CDR3 DNA reads TGTGCCATCAGTGAAGTGGCTGGGGGCGCAGATACGCAGTATTTT.

There are many counts of this clonotype. The chain employs TRBV29-1 and TRBJ2-7, with a tentative D call TRBD1 (5 bases). Germline V gene sequence: CDR1 SQVTM, CDR2 ANQGSEA. The V and J ends lost 4 bases and 0 bases respectively, with 13 bases between them. The CDR3 has 14 residues. The CDR3 loop is CSVVGQDSSYEQYF. CDR3 DNA: TGCAGCGTTGTAGGACAAGATAGCTCCTACGAGCAGTACTTC.

The chain combines TRBV29-1 with TRBJ2-5, with D tentatively TRBD1 or TRBD2 (5 bases each). Germline CDR1 and CDR2: SQVTM and ANQGSEA. The CDR3 extends over 14 amino acids. V lost 4 bases and J lost 2, with 14 bases in between. DNA for the CDR3: TGCAGCGTTGTTCGTACCGGGGCGCAAGAGACCCAGTACTTC. It specifies CSVVRTGAQETQYF.

The gene calls are TRBV6-1 and TRBJ1-6; 8 bases are shared with TRBD1. The CDR3 totals 14 residues. The V and J ends lost 4 bases and 6 bases, in that order; junction bases with no gene match: 2. Germline V CDR1 and CDR2: MNHNS, SASEGT. CDR3 DNA: TGTGCCAGCAGTGCCCAGGGGGCTAATTCACCCCTCCACTTT. It yields the protein CASSAQGANSPLHF.

A few counts support this clonotype. The chain links TRBV18 to TRBJ2-7, with 13 nucleotides matching TRBD2. The J segment lost 3 bases and the V segment lost 0 bases, leaving 2 bases of the junction unmatched. The CDR3 sequence is 16 residues long. Germline V gene sequence: CDR1 KGHSH, CDR2 LQKENI. The CDR3 reads CASSPPGLAGNYEQYF. The CDR3 region has the DNA TGTGCCAGCTCACCACCGGGACTAGCGGGAAACTACGAGCAGTACTTC. Based on the CDR3 plus reference TRBV18 and TRBJ2-7, the full variable domain is NAGVMQNPRHLVRRRGQEARLRCSPMKGHSHVYWYRQLPEEGLKFMVYLQKENIIDESGMPKERFSAEFPKEGPSILRIQQVVRGDSAAYFCASSPPGLAGNYEQYFGPGTRLTVT.

This chain links TRBV5-1 with TRBJ2-1; D call uncertain. Germline V gene sequence: CDR1 SGHRS, CDR2 YFSETQ. CDR3 length equals 14 residues. Trimming took off 1 base at V and 2 bases at J, with 7 bases between the two ends. DNA of the CDR3: TGCGCCAGCAGCTTGATGGATACCTACAATGAGCAGTTCTTC. It translates to CASSLMDTYNEQFF.